The present T cell receptor (beta chain) was sequenced within a study of response to subunit inactivated influenza vaccine. Study conclusions and caveats: There was a suggestion from the authors that each seasonal influenza vaccination recruits few new T cells.

In TCRdb, the RT-PCR reads were re-called with MiXCR into one record per CDR3 protein. The sample lists over 750,000 distinct CDR3 sequences; 21% were seen once. A few counts support this clonotype. Antigen specificity is unknown. This CDR3 comprises 12 residues. CDR1 is DFQATT, CDR2 SNEGSKA, per germline (reference sequence). Trimming cost V 3 bases and J 6 bases, with 9 bases left between them. The source material was PBMCs from blood, sampled 4 to 6 days after vaccination. The sequence came from a man in his fifties who received an inactivated influenza vaccine. The rearrangement uses TRBV20-1 and TRBJ1-3; possibly TRBD1 for D (6 bases). CDR3 DNA: TGCAGTGCTAGGGACAGCTCAAACACCATATATTTT. Translating gives CSARDSSNTIYF.